This T cell receptor (beta chain) was recorded in a study of blood T cell repertoires in COVID-19. Per the study methods: Scientists estimated how many nucleated cells there were by amplifying reference gene primers. Clones were read by immunoSEQ multiplex PCR, and TCRdb kept only the in-frame ones, dropping some. The DNA was the basis for D and trimming; V, J and clone size are from that table. The sample yields about 15,000 clones, 70% to 90% seen once. The trim removed 5 bases at V and 1 base at J, leaving 9 bases unmatched. CDR3 length: 15 amino acids. Germline V gene data show CDR1 as GTSNPN and CDR2 as SVGIG (reference sequence).

This sequence originates from a human donor in a cohort sampled during active COVID-19. The sample comprised peripheral blood. The J gene is TRBJ1-2, the V gene TRBV30; the match to TRBD1 covers 8 bases. CDR3 region: CAWGAGGAGNYGYTF. CDR3 bases: TGTGCCTGGGGTGCAGGGGGCGCGGGTAACTATGGCTACACCTTC.